This record covers a single T cell receptor (beta chain). Its antigen is undetermined. A universal primer site arose from template switching, and cDNA bore unique molecular identifiers. TCRdb reprocessed the 5' RACE reads with MiXCR, giving one entry per CDR3 protein. The sample yields some 730,000 distinct CDR3 sequences, around a sixth seen once. V dropped 5 bases and J dropped 0 bases, with 8 bases sitting between them. This CDR3 comprises 13 residues. Germline V gene lookup returns CDR1 LNHNV and CDR2 YYDKDF (reference sequence). This sample was taken from a study of identical twins. Study outcomes and limitations: Memory repertoires lacked the insertion deficit that abundant cord blood beta clonotypes showed.

These same records also appear under a second study, on T cells expressing NK-cell markers.

The rearrangement joins TRBV15 to TRBJ2-7; D tentatively fits TRBD1 or TRBD2 (5 bases each). The TCR was taken from a woman aged 18-29 years in good health. Sequencing was carried out using PBMCs. The DNA for the CDR3 is TGTGCCACCAGCGCCGGGACCTCCTACGAGCAGTACTTC. This encodes CATSAGTSYEQYF.